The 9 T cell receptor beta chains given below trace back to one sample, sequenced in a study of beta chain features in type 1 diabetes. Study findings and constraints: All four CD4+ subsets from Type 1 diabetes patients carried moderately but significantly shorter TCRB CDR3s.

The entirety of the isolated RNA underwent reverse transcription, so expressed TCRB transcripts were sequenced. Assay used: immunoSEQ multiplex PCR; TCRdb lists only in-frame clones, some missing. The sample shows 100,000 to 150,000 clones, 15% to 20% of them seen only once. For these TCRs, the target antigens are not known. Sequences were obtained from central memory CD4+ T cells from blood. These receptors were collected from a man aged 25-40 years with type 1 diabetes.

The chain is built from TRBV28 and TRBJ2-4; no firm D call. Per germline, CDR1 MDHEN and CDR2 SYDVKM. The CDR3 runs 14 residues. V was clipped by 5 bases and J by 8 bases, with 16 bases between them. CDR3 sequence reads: CASSPRGKVDIQYF. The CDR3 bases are TGTGCCAGCAGTCCCCGTGGGAAGGTGGACATTCAGTACTTC.

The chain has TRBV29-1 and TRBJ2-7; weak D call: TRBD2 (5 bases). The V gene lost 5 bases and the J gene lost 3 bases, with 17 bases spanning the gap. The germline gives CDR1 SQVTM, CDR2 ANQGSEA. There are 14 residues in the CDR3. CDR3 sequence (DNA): TGCAGCGTTTCCCCGGGAACCCGGAGCTACGAGCAGTACTTC. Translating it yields CSVSPGTRSYEQYF.

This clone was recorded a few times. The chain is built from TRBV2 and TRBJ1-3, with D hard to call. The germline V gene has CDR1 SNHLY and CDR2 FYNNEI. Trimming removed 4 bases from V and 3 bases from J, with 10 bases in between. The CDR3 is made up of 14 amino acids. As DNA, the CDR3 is TGTGCCAGCAGTGTTGACAAGATTGGAAACACCATATATTTT. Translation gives CASSVDKIGNTIYF.

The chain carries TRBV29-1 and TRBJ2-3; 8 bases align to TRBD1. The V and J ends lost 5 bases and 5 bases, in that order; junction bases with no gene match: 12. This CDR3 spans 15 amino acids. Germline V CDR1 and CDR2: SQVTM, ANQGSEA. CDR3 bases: TGCAGCGTTCACCGCGGGCAGGGGGCAGGAGATACGCAGTATTTT. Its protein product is CSVHRGQGAGDTQYF.

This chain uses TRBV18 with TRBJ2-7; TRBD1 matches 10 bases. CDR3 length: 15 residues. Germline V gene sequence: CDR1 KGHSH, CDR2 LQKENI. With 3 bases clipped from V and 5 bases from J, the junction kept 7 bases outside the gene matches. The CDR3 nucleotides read TGTGCCAGCTCACCCGGGACAGGGGTAATCCACGAGCAGTACTTC. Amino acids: CASSPGTGVIHEQYF.

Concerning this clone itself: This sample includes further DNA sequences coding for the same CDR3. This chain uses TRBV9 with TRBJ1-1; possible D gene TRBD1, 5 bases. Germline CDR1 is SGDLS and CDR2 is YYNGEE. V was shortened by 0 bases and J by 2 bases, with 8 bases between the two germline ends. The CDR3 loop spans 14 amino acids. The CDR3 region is CASSVVRGNTEAFF. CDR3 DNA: TGTGCCAGCAGCGTAGTAAGGGGAAACACTGAAGCTTTCTTT.

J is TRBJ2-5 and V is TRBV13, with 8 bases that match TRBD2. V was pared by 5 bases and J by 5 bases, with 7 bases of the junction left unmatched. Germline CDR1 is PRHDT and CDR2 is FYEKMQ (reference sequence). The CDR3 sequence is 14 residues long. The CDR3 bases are TGTGCCAGCAGCATACTAGCGGCGGGGGAGACCCAGTACTTC. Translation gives CASSILAAGETQYF. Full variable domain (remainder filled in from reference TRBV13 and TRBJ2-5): AAGVIQSPRHLIKEKRETATLKCYPIPRHDTVYWYQQGPGQDPQFLISFYEKMQSDKGSIPDRFSAQQFSDYHSELNMSSLELGDSALYFCASSILAAGETQYFGPGTRLLVL.

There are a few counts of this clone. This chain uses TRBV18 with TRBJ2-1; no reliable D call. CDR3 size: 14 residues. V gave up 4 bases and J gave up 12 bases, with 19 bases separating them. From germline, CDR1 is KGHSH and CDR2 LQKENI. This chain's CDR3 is CASSLSGPPAPQFF. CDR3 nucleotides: TGTGCCAGCTCACTTTCTGGGCCTCCCGCCCCGCAGTTCTTC.

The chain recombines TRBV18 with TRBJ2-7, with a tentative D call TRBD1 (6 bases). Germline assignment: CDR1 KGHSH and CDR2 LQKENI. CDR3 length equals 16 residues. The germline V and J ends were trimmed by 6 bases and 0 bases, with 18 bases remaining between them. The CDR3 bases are TGTGCCAGCTCCTCGCGAGGACAGAAGAGCTCCTACGAGCAGTACTTC. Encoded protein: CASSSRGQKSSYEQYF.